The next 14 T cell receptor beta chains were all read from a single sample in a study of T cells after yellow fever vaccination. A single record per CDR3 protein comes from TCRdb applying MiXCR to the 5' RACE reads. The top ten clones hold just under 20% of a sample with around 320,000 distinct CDR3 sequences, approximately 4% of them seen once. Specimen: PBMCs, collected 15 days after the yellow fever booster vaccination. Receptor source: a man between 18 and 35 years old who received the YFV17D yellow fever vaccine.

Only a few counts were recorded for this clonotype. The chain carries TRBV5-1 and TRBJ2-3; D is undetermined. Germline V lookup: CDR1 SGHRS, CDR2 YFSETQ. Trimming stripped 5 bases from V and 6 bases from J, with 10 bases between. This CDR3 comprises 12 residues. CDR3 DNA: TGCGCCAGCAGGCCCTCACATGATACGCAGTATTTT. The encoded protein is CASRPSHDTQYF. Based on the CDR3 plus reference TRBV5-1 and TRBJ2-3, the full variable domain is KAGVTQTPRYLIKTRGQQVTLSCSPISGHRSVSWYQQTPGQGLQFLFEYFSETQRNKGNFPGRFSGRQFSNSRSEMNVSTLELGDSALYLCASRPSHDTQYFGPGTRLTVL.

The genes are TRBV9 and TRBJ2-5; the D gene is possibly TRBD1 (5 bases). V was clipped by 0 bases and J by 5 bases, with 17 bases between them. CDR3 size: 16 residues. Germline lookup yields CDR1 SGDLS and CDR2 YYNGEE. This CDR3 reads CASSVEDQGVGETQYF. The CDR3 coding sequence is TGTGCCAGCAGCGTAGAGGACCAAGGGGTCGGGGAGACCCAGTACTTC.

This clonotype was detected many times. V usage is TRBV7-2 and J usage is TRBJ2-1, with 13 bases matching TRBD2. The CDR3 sequence is 14 residues long. The germline V gene encodes CDR1 SGHTA and CDR2 FQGNSA. With 5 bases clipped from V and 5 bases from J, the junction kept 0 bases outside the gene matches. The CDR3 sequence is CASSTSGGDNEQFF. The CDR3 nucleotides read TGTGCCAGCAGCACTAGCGGGGGGGACAATGAGCAGTTCTTC.

This clonotype was detected a few times. V is TRBV12-3 or TRBV12-4 and J is TRBJ2-3, with D perhaps assigned TRBD1 or TRBD2 (6 bases each). With 7 bases removed from V and 4 bases from J, the gap between germline ends came to 18 bases. This CDR3 has 15 amino acids. CDR3: CASTLGAGGPDTQYF. CDR3 nucleotide sequence: TGTGCCAGCACCCTTGGGGCCGGGGGCCCAGATACGCAGTATTTT.

This clonotype was counted at least ten times. J is TRBJ2-5 and V is TRBV7-2; 7 positions agree with TRBD2. V was clipped by 4 bases and J by 1 base; unmatched bases: 3. The CDR3 length is 14 residues. Germline V gene lookup returns CDR1 SGHTA and CDR2 FQGNSA. As DNA, the CDR3 is TGTGCCAGCAGCTCGGGACTATCCCAAGAGACCCAGTACTTC. Amino acid sequence: CASSSGLSQETQYF.

The table lists this clonotype with a few counts. V gene TRBV4-3 combines with J gene TRBJ2-5; no definite D call. The germline CDR1 and CDR2 sequences are LGHNA and YSLEER. The CDR3 sequence is 15 residues long. Deletions cut 2 bases from V and 1 base from J, with 11 bases between. CDR3 nucleotide sequence: TGCGCCAGCAGCCAAACGGTCGGTATCCAAGAGACCCAGTACTTC. Its translation is CASSQTVGIQETQYF.

The sample holds many counts of this clonotype. This chain connects TRBV6-5 to TRBJ2-3; 8 positions match TRBD1. This CDR3 comprises 15 residues. The V segment lost 6 bases and the J segment 1 base; nucleotides outside the gene matches: 6. Germline V CDR1 and CDR2: MNHEY, SVGAGI. CDR3 protein: CASSRKTGGTDTQYF. Written as DNA, the CDR3 is TGTGCCAGCAGCCGTAAGACAGGGGGCACAGATACGCAGTATTTT.

This clonotype occurred a few times. The chain couples TRBV6-6 to TRBJ1-6; a possible D gene is TRBD1 (5 bases). This CDR3 is built from 18 residues. The ends were cut back, 7 bases at V and 4 bases at J, with 23 bases in the middle. Germline CDR1 MNHNY, CDR2 SVGAGI (reference sequence). Here the CDR3 reads CASTYRDLRGSYNSPLHF. The CDR3 nucleotides read TGTGCCAGCACCTATCGGGACCTCCGGGGGTCTTATAATTCACCCCTCCACTTT.

In its sample, this clonotype was seen many times. CDR3 in DNA: TGTGCCAGCAGCTACACAGGTTCAGGAGGCTACACCTTC. This sequence encodes CASSYTGSGGYTF. This sequence joins TRBV7-9 and TRBJ1-2; a weak D match, TRBD1 (5 bases). This CDR3 has 13 amino acids. Trimming shortened V by 4 bases and J by 8 bases, and 14 bases separated the two germline ends. Germline CDR1 reads SEHNR; CDR2 reads FQNEAQ (reference sequence).

This clonotype has a count of ten or more. This chain uses TRBV6-2 or TRBV6-3 with TRBJ2-1; 7 positions agree with TRBD1. The CDR3 has 13 amino acids. The trim removed 6 bases at V and 4 bases at J, leaving 3 bases unmatched. Per the germline V gene, CDR1 is MNHEY and CDR2 is SVGEGT. The CDR3 loop is CASRQQGYNEQFF. CDR3 sequence (DNA): TGTGCCAGCAGGCAACAGGGGTACAATGAGCAGTTCTTC.

This clonotype has ten or more counts. The chain uses TRBV5-1 and TRBJ1-6, with a weak D call TRBD1 (5 bases). Trimming pared 4 bases from V and 6 bases from J, leaving 11 bases between. The CDR3 length is 14 residues. The germline V gene encodes CDR1 SGHRS and CDR2 YFSETQ. The CDR3 coding sequence is TGCGCCAGCAGCCCGTTGGGGGGTAATTCACCCCTCCACTTT. Its protein product is CASSPLGGNSPLHF. Together with reference TRBV5-1 and TRBJ1-6, the CDR3 gives the full variable domain: KAGVTQTPRYLIKTRGQQVTLSCSPISGHRSVSWYQQTPGQGLQFLFEYFSETQRNKGNFPGRFSGRQFSNSRSEMNVSTLELGDSALYLCASSPLGGNSPLHFGNGTRLTVT.

V gene TRBV5-6 combines with J gene TRBJ1-6; 8 positions match TRBD1. V lost 4 bases and J lost 9; bases outside the gene matches: 6. In germline, CDR1 is SGHDT, CDR2 YYEEEE. CDR3 length: 14 amino acids. CDR3 residues: CASSVDREGSPLHF. CDR3 DNA: TGTGCCAGCAGCGTGGACAGGGAAGGTTCACCCCTCCACTTT.

The chain uses TRBV5-1 and TRBJ2-3; 10 bases map to TRBD2. The germline V gene has CDR1 SGHRS and CDR2 YFSETQ. J was trimmed by 0 bases and V by 1 base; bases with no gene match: 8. The CDR3 contains 18 residues. In DNA, the CDR3 is TGCGCCAGCAGCTTGCTAGCGGGGGCCCCCTCTAGCACAGATACGCAGTATTTT. This sequence encodes CASSLLAGAPSSTDTQYF.

In this sample, this clonotype turned up many times. This chain connects TRBV20-1 to TRBJ2-7, with D possibly TRBD1 on 6 matching bases. Germline V gene sequence: CDR1 DFQATT, CDR2 SNEGSKA (reference sequence). The CDR3 length is 13 residues. V dropped 2 bases and J dropped 1 base, with 9 bases sitting between them. The CDR3 here is CSARYRDSYEQYF. The CDR3, as DNA: TGCAGTGCTAGATACAGGGATTCCTACGAGCAGTACTTC.